The entry below describes one T cell receptor (beta chain). This entry comes from a study of blood T cell repertoires in COVID-19. Study context: There were acute and convalescent COVID-19 samples, and they came from the United States, Italy and Spain. The cDNA or gDNA used as material had been derived from T cells, B-cell-depleted T cells, or PBMCs.

In the original workflow: Nucleated cell counts were estimated from reference gene primer amplification. Sequenced by immunoSEQ multiplex PCR; TCRdb stores in-frame clones only, minus some. V, J and clone size are those of that table, while D and trimming were read from the DNA. The repertoire has 300,000 to 400,000 clones, around 83% of them found once; the top ten carry roughly 3%. Trimming shortened V by 1 base and J by 10 bases, and 13 bases separated the two germline ends. This CDR3 has 13 residues. CDR1 SGHNT and CDR2 YENEEA come from the germline V gene. This chain links TRBV11-3 with TRBJ1-2; perhaps TRBD1 as D (5 bases). The sequence was collected from a man in his thirties or forties with active or convalescent COVID-19. The sample comprised peripheral blood. CDR3: CASSLVLDRPYTF. The CDR3 coding sequence is TGTGCCAGCAGCTTAGTTCTCGACAGACCCTACACCTTC.